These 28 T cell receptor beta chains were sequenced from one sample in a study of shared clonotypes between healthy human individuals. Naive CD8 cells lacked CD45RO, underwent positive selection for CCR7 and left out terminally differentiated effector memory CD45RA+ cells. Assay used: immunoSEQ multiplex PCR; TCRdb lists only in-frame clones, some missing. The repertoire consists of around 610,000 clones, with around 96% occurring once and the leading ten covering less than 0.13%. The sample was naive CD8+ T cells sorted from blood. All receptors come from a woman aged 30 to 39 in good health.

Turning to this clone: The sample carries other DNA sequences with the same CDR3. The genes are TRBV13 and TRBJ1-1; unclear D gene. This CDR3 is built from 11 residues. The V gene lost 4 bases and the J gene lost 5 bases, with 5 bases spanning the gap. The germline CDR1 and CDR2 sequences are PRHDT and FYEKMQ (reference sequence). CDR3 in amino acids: CASSSGTEAFF. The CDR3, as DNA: TGTGCCAGCAGCTCAGGAACTGAAGCTTTCTTT. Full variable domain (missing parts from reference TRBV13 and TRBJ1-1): AAGVIQSPRHLIKEKRETATLKCYPIPRHDTVYWYQQGPGQDPQFLISFYEKMQSDKGSIPDRFSAQQFSDYHSELNMSSLELGDSALYFCASSSGTEAFFGQGTRLTVV.

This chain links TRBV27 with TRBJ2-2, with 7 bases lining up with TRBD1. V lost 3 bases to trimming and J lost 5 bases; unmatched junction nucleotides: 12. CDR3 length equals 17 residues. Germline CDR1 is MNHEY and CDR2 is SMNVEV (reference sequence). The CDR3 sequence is CASSLLTQGRTTGELFF. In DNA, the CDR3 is TGTGCCAGCAGTTTGCTTACACAGGGGAGAACTACCGGGGAGCTGTTTTTT.

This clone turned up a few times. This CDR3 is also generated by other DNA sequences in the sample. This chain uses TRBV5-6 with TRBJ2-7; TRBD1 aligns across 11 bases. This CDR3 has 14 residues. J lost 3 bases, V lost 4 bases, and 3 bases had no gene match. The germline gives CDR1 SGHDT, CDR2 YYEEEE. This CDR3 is CASSPGTGGYEQYF. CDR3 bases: TGTGCCAGCAGCCCCGGGACAGGGGGCTACGAGCAGTACTTC. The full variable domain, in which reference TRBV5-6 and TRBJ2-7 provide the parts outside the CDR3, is DAGVTQSPTHLIKTRGQQVTLRCSPKSGHDTVSWYQQALGQGPQFIFQYYEEEERQRGNFPDRFSGHQFPNYSSELNVNALLLGDSALYLCASSPGTGGYEQYFGPGTRLTVT.

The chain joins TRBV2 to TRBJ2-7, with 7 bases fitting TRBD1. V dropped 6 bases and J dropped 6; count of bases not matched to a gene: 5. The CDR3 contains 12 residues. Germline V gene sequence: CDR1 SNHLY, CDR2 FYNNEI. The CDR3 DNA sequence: TGTGCCAGCAGAAAAGACAGGGTCGAGCAGTACTTC. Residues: CASRKDRVEQYF.

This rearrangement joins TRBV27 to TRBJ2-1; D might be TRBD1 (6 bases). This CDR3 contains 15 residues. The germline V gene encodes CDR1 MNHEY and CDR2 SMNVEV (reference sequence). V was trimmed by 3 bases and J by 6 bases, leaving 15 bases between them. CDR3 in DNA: TGTGCCAGCAGTTTGGTAGCAGGGGTTACCAATGAGCAGTTCTTC. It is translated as CASSLVAGVTNEQFF.

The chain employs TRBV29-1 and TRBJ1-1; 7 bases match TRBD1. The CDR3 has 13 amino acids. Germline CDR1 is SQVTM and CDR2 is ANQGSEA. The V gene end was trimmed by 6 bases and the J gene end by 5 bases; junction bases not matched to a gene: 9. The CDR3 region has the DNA TGCAGCGTCCGGACAGGAGGAGGGACTGAAGCTTTCTTT. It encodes CSVRTGGGTEAFF.

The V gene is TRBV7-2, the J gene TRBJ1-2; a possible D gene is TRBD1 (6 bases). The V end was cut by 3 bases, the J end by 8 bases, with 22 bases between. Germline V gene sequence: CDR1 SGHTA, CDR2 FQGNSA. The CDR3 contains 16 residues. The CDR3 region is CASSFSEGHRAWGYTF. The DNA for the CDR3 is TGTGCCAGCAGCTTCTCCGAAGGCCACAGGGCTTGGGGCTACACCTTC.

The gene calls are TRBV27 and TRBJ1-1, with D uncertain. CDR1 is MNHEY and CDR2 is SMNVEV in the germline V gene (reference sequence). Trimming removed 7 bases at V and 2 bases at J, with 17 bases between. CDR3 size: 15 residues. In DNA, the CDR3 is TGTGCCAGCAATTACTTCGTCGGGAGTAACACTGAAGCTTTCTTT. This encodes CASNYFVGSNTEAFF.

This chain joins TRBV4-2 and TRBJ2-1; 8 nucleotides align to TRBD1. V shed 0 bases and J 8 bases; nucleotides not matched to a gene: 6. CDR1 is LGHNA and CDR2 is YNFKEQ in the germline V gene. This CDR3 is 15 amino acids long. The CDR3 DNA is TGTGCCAGCAGCCAAGAGTCAGGGGGCCGCGATGAGCAGTTCTTC. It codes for CASSQESGGRDEQFF.

CDR3 nucleotides: TGTGCCAGCAGTTCACCAAGACAGTTAAACTACGAGCAGTACTTC. It codes for CASSSPRQLNYEQYF. The chain joins TRBV28 to TRBJ2-7, with D perhaps matching TRBD1 (5 bases). V dropped 4 bases and J dropped 3 bases, with 16 bases sitting between them. Germline V gene sequence: CDR1 MDHEN, CDR2 SYDVKM. This CDR3 spans 15 amino acids.

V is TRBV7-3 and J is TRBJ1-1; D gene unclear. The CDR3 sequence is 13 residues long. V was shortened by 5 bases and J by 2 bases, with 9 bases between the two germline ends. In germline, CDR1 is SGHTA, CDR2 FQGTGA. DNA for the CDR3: TGTGCCAGCAGCCAACTAGACAACACTGAAGCTTTCTTT. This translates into CASSQLDNTEAFF.

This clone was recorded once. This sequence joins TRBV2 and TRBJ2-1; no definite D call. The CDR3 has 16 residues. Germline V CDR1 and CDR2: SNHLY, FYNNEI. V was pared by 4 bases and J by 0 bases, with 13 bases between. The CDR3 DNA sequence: TGTGCCAGCAGTGTAAGCTCCGAAAGCTCCTACAATGAGCAGTTCTTC. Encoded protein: CASSVSSESSYNEQFF.

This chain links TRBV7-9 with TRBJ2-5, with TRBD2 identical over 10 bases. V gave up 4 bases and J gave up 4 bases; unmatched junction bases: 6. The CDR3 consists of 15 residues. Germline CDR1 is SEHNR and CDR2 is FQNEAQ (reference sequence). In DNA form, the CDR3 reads TGTGCCAGCAGCTCCCTAGCGGGAGAGGTAGAGACCCAGTACTTC. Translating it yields CASSSLAGEVETQYF.

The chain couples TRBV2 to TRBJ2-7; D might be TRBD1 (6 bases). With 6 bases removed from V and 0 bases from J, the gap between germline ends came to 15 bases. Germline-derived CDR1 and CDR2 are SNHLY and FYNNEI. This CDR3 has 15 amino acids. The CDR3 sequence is CASRPLLDSSYEQYF. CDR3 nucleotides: TGTGCCAGCAGACCTCTCCTGGACAGCTCCTACGAGCAGTACTTC.

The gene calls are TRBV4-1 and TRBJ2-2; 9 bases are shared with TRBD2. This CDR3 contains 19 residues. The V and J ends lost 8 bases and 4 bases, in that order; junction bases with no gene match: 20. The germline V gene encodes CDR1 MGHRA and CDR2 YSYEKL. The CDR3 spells CASLEGLATTGGGTGELFF. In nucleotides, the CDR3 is TGCGCCAGCCTAGAGGGACTAGCCACAACCGGAGGGGGCACCGGGGAGCTGTTTTTT.

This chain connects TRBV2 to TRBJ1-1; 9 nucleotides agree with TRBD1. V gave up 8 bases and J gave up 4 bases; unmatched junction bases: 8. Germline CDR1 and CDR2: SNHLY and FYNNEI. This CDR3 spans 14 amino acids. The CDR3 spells CASGPGTGSTEAFF. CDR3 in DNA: TGTGCCAGCGGACCCGGGACAGGGAGCACTGAAGCTTTCTTT.

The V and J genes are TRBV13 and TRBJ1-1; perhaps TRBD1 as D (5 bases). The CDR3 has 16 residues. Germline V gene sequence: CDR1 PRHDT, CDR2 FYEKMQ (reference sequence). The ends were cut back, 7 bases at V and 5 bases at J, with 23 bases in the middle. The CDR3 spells CASNEIPNGARTEAFF. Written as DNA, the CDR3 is TGTGCCAGCAACGAAATCCCCAACGGGGCAAGGACTGAAGCTTTCTTT.

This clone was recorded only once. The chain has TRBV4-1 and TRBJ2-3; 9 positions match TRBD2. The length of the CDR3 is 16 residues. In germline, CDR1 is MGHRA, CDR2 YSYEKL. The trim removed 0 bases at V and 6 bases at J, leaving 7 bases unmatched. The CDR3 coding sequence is TGCGCCAGCAGCCAAGAGTGGCTAGCGGGGAGGGATACGCAGTATTTT. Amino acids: CASSQEWLAGRDTQYF.

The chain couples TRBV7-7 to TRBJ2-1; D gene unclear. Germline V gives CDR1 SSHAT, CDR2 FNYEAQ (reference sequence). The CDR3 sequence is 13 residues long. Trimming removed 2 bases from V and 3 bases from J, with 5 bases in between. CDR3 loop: CASSLTSYNEQFF. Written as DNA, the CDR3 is TGTGCCAGCAGCTTAACCAGCTACAATGAGCAGTTCTTC.

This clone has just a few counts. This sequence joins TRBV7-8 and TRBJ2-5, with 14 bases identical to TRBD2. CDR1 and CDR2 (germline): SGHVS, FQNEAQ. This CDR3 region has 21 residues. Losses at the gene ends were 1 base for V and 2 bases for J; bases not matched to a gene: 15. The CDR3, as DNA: TGTGCCAGCAGCTTAGAGGGGTTGGTGGGACTAGCGGGAGAAGGGCAAGAGACCCAGTACTTC. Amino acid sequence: CASSLEGLVGLAGEGQETQYF.

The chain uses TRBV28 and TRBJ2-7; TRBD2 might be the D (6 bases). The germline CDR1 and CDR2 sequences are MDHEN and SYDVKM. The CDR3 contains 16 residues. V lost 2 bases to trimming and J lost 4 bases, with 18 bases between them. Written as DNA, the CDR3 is TGTGCCAGCAGTTTAGCCTCGGGGCGGGACCATTACGAGCAGTACTTC. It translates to CASSLASGRDHYEQYF.

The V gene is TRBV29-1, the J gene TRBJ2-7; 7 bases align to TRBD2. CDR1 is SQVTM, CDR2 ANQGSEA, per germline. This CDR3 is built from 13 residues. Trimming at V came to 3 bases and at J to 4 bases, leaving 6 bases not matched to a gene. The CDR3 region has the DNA TGCAGCGTTGAGGGGGGGGAAGTTTACGAGCAGTACTTC. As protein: CSVEGGEVYEQYF.

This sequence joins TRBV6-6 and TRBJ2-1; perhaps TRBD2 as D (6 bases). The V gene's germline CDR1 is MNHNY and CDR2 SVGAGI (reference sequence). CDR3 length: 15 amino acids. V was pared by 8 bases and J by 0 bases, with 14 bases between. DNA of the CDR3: TGTGCCAGCTGCGGGGACGTGAGCTCCTACAATGAGCAGTTCTTC. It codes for CASCGDVSSYNEQFF.

The CDR3 region has the DNA TGTGCCAGCAGTTTTGCTAGCAGGGGGTCGGATCAGCCCCAGCATTTT. Its protein product is CASSFASRGSDQPQHF. This chain joins TRBV28 and TRBJ1-5; 7 positions match TRBD1. With V trimmed by 3 bases and J by 5 bases, 10 bases remained unmatched. This CDR3 is built from 16 residues. Germline CDR1 is MDHEN and CDR2 is SYDVKM.

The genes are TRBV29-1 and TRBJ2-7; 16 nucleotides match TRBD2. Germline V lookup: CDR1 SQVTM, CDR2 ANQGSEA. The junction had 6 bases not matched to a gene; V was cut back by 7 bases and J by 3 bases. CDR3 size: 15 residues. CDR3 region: CSAGTSGRVGYEQYF. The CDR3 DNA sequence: TGCAGCGCTGGGACTAGCGGGAGGGTGGGCTACGAGCAGTACTTC.

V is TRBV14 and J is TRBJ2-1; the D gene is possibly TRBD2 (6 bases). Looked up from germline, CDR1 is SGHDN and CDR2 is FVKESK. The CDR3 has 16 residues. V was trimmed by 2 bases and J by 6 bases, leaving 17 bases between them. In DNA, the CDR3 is TGTGCCAGCAGCCAAAAGACTAGGTGGGTGGGCAATGAGCAGTTCTTC. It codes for CASSQKTRWVGNEQFF.

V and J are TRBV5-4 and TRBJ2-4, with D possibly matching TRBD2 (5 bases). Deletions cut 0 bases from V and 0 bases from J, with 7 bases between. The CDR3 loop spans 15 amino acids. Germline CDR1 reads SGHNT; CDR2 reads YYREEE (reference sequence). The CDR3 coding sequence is TGTGCCAGCAGCTTGGCAGGACTAGCCAAAAACATTCAGTACTTC. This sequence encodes CASSLAGLAKNIQYF.

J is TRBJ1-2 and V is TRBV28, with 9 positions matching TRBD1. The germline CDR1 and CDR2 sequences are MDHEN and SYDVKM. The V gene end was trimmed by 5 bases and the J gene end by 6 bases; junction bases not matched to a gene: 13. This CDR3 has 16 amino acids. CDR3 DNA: TGTGCCAGCAGTCTACAGGGGGCGAGGAGTTCAGATGGCTACACCTTC. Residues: CASSLQGARSSDGYTF.